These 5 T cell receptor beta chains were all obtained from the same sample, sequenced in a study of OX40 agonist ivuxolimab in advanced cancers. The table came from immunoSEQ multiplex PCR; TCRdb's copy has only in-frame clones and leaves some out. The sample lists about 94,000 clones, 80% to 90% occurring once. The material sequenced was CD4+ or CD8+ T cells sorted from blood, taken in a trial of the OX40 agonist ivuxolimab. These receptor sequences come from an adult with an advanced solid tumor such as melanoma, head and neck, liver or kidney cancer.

CDR3 in amino acids: CASSISPTNEKLFF. The DNA of the CDR3 is TGTGCCAGTAGTATATCCCCAACTAATGAAAAACTGTTTTTT. The J gene is TRBJ1-4, the V gene TRBV19, with unresolved D. The CDR3 has 14 amino acids. In germline, CDR1 is LNHDA, CDR2 SQIVND (reference sequence). The ends were cut back, 2 bases at V and 0 bases at J, with 4 bases in the middle. Using reference TRBV19 and TRBJ1-4 for the parts outside the CDR3, the full variable domain is DGGITQSPKYLFRKEGQNVTLSCEQNLNHDAMYWYRQDPGQGLRLIYYSQIVNDFQKGDIAEGYSVSREKKESFPLTVTSAQKNPTAFYLCASSISPTNEKLFFGSGTQLSVL.

The CDR3 nucleotides read TGTGCCAGCAGCAAAGCGGCGGGGTTTGATGATCAGCCCCAGCATTTT. As protein: CASSKAAGFDDQPQHF. V is TRBV21-1 and J is TRBJ1-5. TRBV21-1 is an annotated pseudogene. CDR3 size: 16 residues.

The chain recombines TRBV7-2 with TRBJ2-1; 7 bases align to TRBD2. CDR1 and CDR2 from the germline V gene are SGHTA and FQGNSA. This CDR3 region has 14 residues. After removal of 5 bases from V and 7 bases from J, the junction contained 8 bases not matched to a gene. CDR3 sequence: CASSLGLGGNEQFF. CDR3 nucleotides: TGTGCCAGCAGCCTTGGACTAGGTGGAAATGAGCAGTTCTTC.

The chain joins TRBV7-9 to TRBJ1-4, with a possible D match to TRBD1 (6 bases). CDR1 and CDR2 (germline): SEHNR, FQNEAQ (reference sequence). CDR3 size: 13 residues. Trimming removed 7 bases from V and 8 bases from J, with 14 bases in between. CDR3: CASMGRGYEKLFF. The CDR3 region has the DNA TGTGCCAGCATGGGCAGGGGCTACGAAAAACTGTTTTTT.

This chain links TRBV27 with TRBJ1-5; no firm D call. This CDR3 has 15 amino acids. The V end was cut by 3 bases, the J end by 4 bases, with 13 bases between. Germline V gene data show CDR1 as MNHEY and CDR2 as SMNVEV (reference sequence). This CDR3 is CASSFGRSTNQPQHF. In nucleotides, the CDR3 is TGTGCCAGCAGTTTTGGACGGAGTACTAATCAGCCCCAGCATTTT.